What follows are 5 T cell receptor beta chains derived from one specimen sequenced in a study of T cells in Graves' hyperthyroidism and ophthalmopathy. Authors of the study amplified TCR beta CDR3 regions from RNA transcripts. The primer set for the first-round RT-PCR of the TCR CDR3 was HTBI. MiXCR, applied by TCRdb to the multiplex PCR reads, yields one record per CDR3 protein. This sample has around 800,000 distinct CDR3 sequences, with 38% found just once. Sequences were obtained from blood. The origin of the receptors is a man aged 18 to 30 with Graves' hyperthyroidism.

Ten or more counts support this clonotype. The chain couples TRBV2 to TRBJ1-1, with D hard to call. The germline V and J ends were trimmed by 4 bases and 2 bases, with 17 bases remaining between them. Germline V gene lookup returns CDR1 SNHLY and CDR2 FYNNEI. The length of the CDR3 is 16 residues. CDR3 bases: TGTGCCAGCAGTGGAAAGTTAAGCAGAACAAACACTGAAGCTTTCTTT. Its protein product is CASSGKLSRTNTEAFF. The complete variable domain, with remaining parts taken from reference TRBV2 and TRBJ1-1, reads EPEVTQTPSHQVTQMGQEVILRCVPISNHLYFYWYRQILGQKVEFLVSFYNNEISEKSEIFDDQFSVERPDGSNFTLKIRSTKLEDSAMYFCASSGKLSRTNTEAFFGQGTRLTVV.

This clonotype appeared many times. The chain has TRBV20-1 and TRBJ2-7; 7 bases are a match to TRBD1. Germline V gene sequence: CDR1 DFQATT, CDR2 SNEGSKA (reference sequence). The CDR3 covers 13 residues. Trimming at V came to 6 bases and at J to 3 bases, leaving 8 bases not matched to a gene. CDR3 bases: TGCAGTGCGCTCCCGACAGGGATCTACGAGCAGTACTTC. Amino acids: CSALPTGIYEQYF.

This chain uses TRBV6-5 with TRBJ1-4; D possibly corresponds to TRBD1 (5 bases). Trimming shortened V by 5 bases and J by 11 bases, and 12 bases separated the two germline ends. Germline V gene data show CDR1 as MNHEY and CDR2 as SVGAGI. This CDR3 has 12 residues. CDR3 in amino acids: CASSGDRAKLFF. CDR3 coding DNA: TGTGCCAGCAGTGGGGACCGAGCTAAACTGTTTTTT.

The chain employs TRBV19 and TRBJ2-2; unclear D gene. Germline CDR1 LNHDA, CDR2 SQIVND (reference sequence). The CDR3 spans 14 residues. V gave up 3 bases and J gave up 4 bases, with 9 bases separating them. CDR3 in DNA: TGTGCCAGTAGTATTGGCACAACCACCGGGGAGCTGTTTTTT. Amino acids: CASSIGTTTGELFF.

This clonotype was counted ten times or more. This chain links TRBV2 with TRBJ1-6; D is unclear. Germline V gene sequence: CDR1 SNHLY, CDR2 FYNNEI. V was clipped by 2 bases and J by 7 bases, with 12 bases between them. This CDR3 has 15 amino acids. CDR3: CASSEMAVQNSPLHF. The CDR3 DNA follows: TGTGCCAGCAGTGAAATGGCAGTCCAAAATTCACCCCTCCACTTT.